This TCR beta chain was recovered during a study of T cells in Graves' hyperthyroidism and ophthalmopathy. Using RNA transcripts as the source, TCR beta CDR3 regions were amplified. When the TCR CDR3 underwent first-round RT-PCR, the HTBI primer set was used. TCRdb processed the multiplex PCR reads anew with MiXCR; each CDR3 protein has one entry. The sample lists approximately 400,000 distinct CDR3 sequences, around 16% occurring once. Deletions cut 3 bases from V and 7 bases from J, with 12 bases between. Germline loops: CDR1 DFQATT, CDR2 SNEGSKA (reference sequence). The CDR3 contains 13 residues. In making diagnoses, clinical symptoms, serum thyroxine and TRAb, thyroid ultrasound and orbital computed tomography were all used.

J is TRBJ1-4 and V is TRBV20-1; tentative D call: TRBD1 (6 bases). This TCR came from a woman between 18 and 29 years old with Graves' hyperthyroidism that later progressed to Graves' ophthalmopathy. The sample taken for sequencing was blood. The CDR3 region is CSASGRGSEKLFF. In DNA, the CDR3 is TGCAGTGCTAGTGGCAGGGGTAGTGAAAAACTGTTTTTT.